Below are 17 T cell receptor beta chains sequenced from a single sample in a study of neurological immune-mediated disorders (dated by TCRdb to about 2019). The method was 5' RACE. TCRdb lists the instrument as Illumina HiSeq 2500. The public reads were reanalyzed by TCRdb: fastp trimming at Q25, MiXCR alignment, in-frame beta chains only. Every distinct CDR3 protein forms one entry, paired with its most common genes and DNA. The sample records approximately 100,000 distinct CDR3 sequences, roughly 3.5% of which are singletons. The top ten constitute less than 3.5% of the sample. The sequenced sample was PBMCs. The receptors shown here come from a woman in her 50s with multiple sclerosis.

This clonotype occurred many times. The chain is built from TRBV9 and TRBJ2-5; D perhaps matches TRBD1 (5 bases). Looked up from germline, CDR1 is SGDLS and CDR2 is YYNGEE. CDR3 length equals 14 residues. V lost 0 bases to trimming and J lost 0 bases, with 6 bases between them. This chain's CDR3 is CASSVAGYQETQYF. In nucleotides, the CDR3 is TGTGCCAGCAGCGTAGCAGGGTACCAAGAGACCCAGTACTTC.

This clonotype was seen ten or more times. This chain joins TRBV27 and TRBJ1-1, with D tentatively TRBD1 (5 bases). Trimming left V 7 bases short and J 5 bases short, with 20 bases between. CDR3 size: 15 residues. The germline V gene has CDR1 MNHEY and CDR2 SMNVEV (reference sequence). CDR3 bases: TGTGCCAGCACCAATATCGGGGCCCCGAGGACTGAAGCTTTCTTT. Protein sequence: CASTNIGAPRTEAFF.

This clonotype was recorded at least ten times. The chain joins TRBV5-1 to TRBJ1-2; D gene uncertain. This CDR3 region has 14 residues. With 0 bases removed from V and 4 bases from J, the gap between germline ends came to 10 bases. Germline lookup yields CDR1 SGHRS and CDR2 YFSETQ. This CDR3 reads CASSLEQWSYGYTF. The CDR3 bases are TGCGCCAGCAGCTTGGAACAGTGGAGCTATGGCTACACCTTC.

At least ten counts were recorded for this clonotype. The chain combines TRBV3-1 with TRBJ2-7, with 9 bases aligning to TRBD1. V gave up 0 bases and J gave up 6 bases; unmatched junction bases: 3. Germline values: CDR1 LGHDT, CDR2 YNNKEL (reference sequence). The CDR3 runs 14 residues. The CDR3: CASSQEQGAGEQYF. The CDR3 bases are TGTGCCAGCAGCCAAGAACAGGGGGCCGGCGAGCAGTACTTC.

The rearrangement links TRBV7-9 to TRBJ2-7, with 10 bases that match TRBD1. V dropped 5 bases and J dropped 2; count of bases not matched to a gene: 15. CDR3 length: 18 amino acids. Germline V gene sequence: CDR1 SEHNR, CDR2 FQNEAQ (reference sequence). Here the CDR3 DNA reads TGTGCCAGCAGCCGGTACAAGGGACAGGGGATTAAGCCCTACGAGCAGTACTTC. Amino acids: CASSRYKGQGIKPYEQYF.

Many counts were recorded for this clonotype. J is TRBJ1-2 and V is TRBV20-1; D gene unclear. CDR1 and CDR2 from the germline V gene are DFQATT and SNEGSKA (reference sequence). Trimming took off 3 bases at V and 6 bases at J, with 14 bases between the two ends. This CDR3 has 13 amino acids. The CDR3: CSARFPELDGYTF. The CDR3 nucleotides read TGCAGTGCTAGGTTCCCTGAATTAGATGGCTACACCTTC.

In this sample, this clonotype turned up many times. This sequence joins TRBV5-1 and TRBJ2-3; weak D call: TRBD2 (6 bases). Germline V gene lookup returns CDR1 SGHRS and CDR2 YFSETQ. V shed 0 bases and J shed 1 base, with 12 bases lying between them. This CDR3 contains 16 residues. This chain's CDR3 is CASSLAMGGGTDTQYF. The CDR3 coding sequence is TGCGCCAGCAGCTTGGCCATGGGAGGTGGCACAGATACGCAGTATTTT.

This clonotype was picked up many times. CDR3 amino acids: CASISGTEAFF. DNA for the CDR3: TGTGCCAGCATCTCCGGGACTGAAGCTTTCTTT. J is TRBJ1-1 and V is TRBV6-6, with no clear D. Germline CDR1 MNHNY, CDR2 SVGAGI (reference sequence). V lost 7 bases and J 5 bases, leaving 8 bases between the germline ends. The CDR3 loop spans 11 amino acids.

This clonotype was seen repeatedly, ten times or more. This chain joins TRBV20-1 and TRBJ2-6; weak D call: TRBD1 (5 bases). Germline values: CDR1 DFQATT, CDR2 SNEGSKA (reference sequence). V lost 0 bases and J 1 base, leaving 13 bases between the germline ends. The CDR3 has 17 residues. The CDR3 DNA is TGCAGTGCTAGAGATGGTACAGGCCAGTCTGGGGCCAACGTCCTGACTTTC. This codes for CSARDGTGQSGANVLTF.

In this sample, this clonotype turned up many times. The rearrangement links TRBV20-1 to TRBJ2-7; 8 positions agree with TRBD2. The CDR3 totals 14 residues. Germline V gene sequence: CDR1 DFQATT, CDR2 SNEGSKA (reference sequence). Losses at the gene ends were 6 bases for V and 1 base for J; bases not matched to a gene: 8. This CDR3 reads CSAEGGGTSYEQYF. The CDR3, as DNA: TGCAGTGCCGAAGGCGGGGGGACGTCCTACGAGCAGTACTTC.

The chain joins TRBV27 to TRBJ1-4; D call uncertain. The CDR3 is 12 amino acids. The germline V and J ends were trimmed by 5 bases and 8 bases, with 9 bases remaining between them. CDR1 MNHEY and CDR2 SMNVEV come from the germline V gene (reference sequence). CDR3 residues: CASSKTREKLFF. The DNA for the CDR3 is TGTGCCAGCAGTAAGACGAGAGAAAAACTGTTTTTT.

This clonotype was counted at least ten times. The rearrangement links TRBV29-1 to TRBJ2-3, with TRBD2 identical over 13 bases. Germline V gene data show CDR1 as SQVTM and CDR2 as ANQGSEA. The CDR3 is 17 residues long. V shed 3 bases and J 1 base; nucleotides not matched to a gene: 7. In DNA form, the CDR3 reads TGCAGCGTTGAGGGGACTAGCGGGGCCTACCGCACAGATACGCAGTATTTT. It specifies CSVEGTSGAYRTDTQYF.

In this sample, this clonotype turned up many times. The J gene is TRBJ2-7, the V gene TRBV4-3, with 11 bases lining up with TRBD1. V trimming: 4 bases; J trimming: 4 bases; junction bases outside the gene matches: 3. The CDR3 has 14 residues. CDR1 is LGHNA, CDR2 YSLEER, per germline. CDR3 loop: CASSPGTGGYEQYF. The CDR3 region has the DNA TGCGCCAGCAGCCCGGGGACAGGGGGATACGAGCAGTACTTC.

In this sample, this clonotype turned up many times. This chain connects TRBV5-1 to TRBJ1-1, with 9 bases that match TRBD1. Trimming cost V 0 bases and J 3 bases; bases outside gene matches: 9. The CDR3 is 17 amino acids. Germline assignment: CDR1 SGHRS and CDR2 YFSETQ. The CDR3 sequence is CASSLGGLRDRDTEAFF. In DNA form, the CDR3 reads TGCGCCAGCAGCTTGGGGGGCCTCCGGGACAGGGACACTGAAGCTTTCTTT. Full variable domain (remainder filled in from reference TRBV5-1 and TRBJ1-1): KAGVTQTPRYLIKTRGQQVTLSCSPISGHRSVSWYQQTPGQGLQFLFEYFSETQRNKGNFPGRFSGRQFSNSRSEMNVSTLELGDSALYLCASSLGGLRDRDTEAFFGQGTRLTVV.

At least ten counts were recorded for this clonotype. V gene TRBV6-5 combines with J gene TRBJ1-1; no reliable D call. V lost 4 bases to trimming and J lost 0 bases, with 9 bases between them. This CDR3 has 14 amino acids. Germline V lookup: CDR1 MNHEY, CDR2 SVGAGI. The CDR3 sequence is CASSSPGLNTEAFF. The CDR3 DNA is TGTGCCAGCAGTTCACCGGGGTTGAACACTGAAGCTTTCTTT.

The table lists this clonotype with many counts. The chain links TRBV12-3 or TRBV12-4 to TRBJ1-1; D gene uncertain. The CDR3 totals 14 residues. V was clipped by 1 base and J by 0 bases, with 6 bases between them. The DNA of the CDR3 is TGTGCCAGCAGTTTAGGGAATGTGAACACTGAAGCTTTCTTT. This translates into CASSLGNVNTEAFF.

This clonotype was seen only a few times. This chain links TRBV7-9 with TRBJ2-5; D is possibly TRBD2 (6 bases). Germline lookup yields CDR1 SEHNR and CDR2 FQNEAQ (reference sequence). The CDR3 length is 16 residues. The V and J ends lost 5 bases and 5 bases respectively, with 21 bases between them. The CDR3 spells CASSPTPGGRKETQYF. The DNA for the CDR3 is TGTGCCAGCAGCCCCACCCCTGGAGGGCGAAAGGAGACCCAGTACTTC.